What follows is one T cell receptor beta chain and its context. What antigen it recognizes has not been identified. No qualities accompany the bases; no much larger clone lies one base away. TCRbeta CDR3 regions were amplified from genomic DNA using the immunoSEQ Assay, a bias-controlled multiplex PCR. From the authors' description of their analysis: Within the assay, amplification of reference gene primers was used to estimate how many nucleated cells each sample contained. To quantify the absolute abundance of each unique TCRbeta CDR3 rearrangement, sequence reads were collapsed and filtered. For each sample, productive Simpson clonality was calculated as the square root of Simpson's diversity index over productive rearrangements. Held by TCRdb, this immuneACCESS table contains in-frame sequences only and omits some clones. Under half of the omission traces to an unresolved V gene where checked; the cause of the rest is unknown. The DNA gave D and trimming, while V, J and clone size come from that table. The sample records around 130,000 clones, 85% to 90% of which are singletons. In total, the top ten clones hold about 29% of the sample.

Looking up the germline V gene yields CDR1 SGHRS and CDR2 YFSETQ. From its cysteine to its phenylalanine, the CDR3 spans 14 amino acids. CDR3 DNA only is kept here, 42 bases in frame from base 1. Unmatched junction bases come to 2, with V trimmed by 4 bases and J by 4 bases. This sample stems from a study of blood T cell repertoires in COVID-19 (dated by TCRdb to the early 2020s). Regarding the research as a whole: Collaborator samples came from the United States, Italy and Spain and covered acute and convalescent phases of COVID-19. The prospective study material was composed of cDNA or gDNA derived from T cells, B-cell-depleted T cells, or PBMCs. The dataset comprised deeply sampled blood TCRbeta repertoires from subjects exposed to, actively infected with, or recovered from COVID-19. The repertoires were made available in a free public database intended to serve as a resource for research on the immune response to SARS-CoV-2. Samples were obtained from the ongoing ImmuneRACE study (first 160 participants) and from 1,254 subjects provided by 6 global collaborators. The sample metadata nearly always contained a de-identified subject ID, COVID-19 status, age in years and sex. HLA class I and class II types, where available, came from metadata supplied by the sample provider rather than from assay-based typing.

What the work shows at the level of the full study, not this receptor alone: The amount of clinical and demographic metadata varied by source and participant and was provided uncurated.

Each collaborating institution followed its own protocols to collect whole blood in K2EDTA tubes. Collaborator samples were shipped for TCRbeta analysis as frozen whole blood, isolated PBMCs, or DNA extracted from either sample type. The TCR comes from a man aged 65 to 79 with active or convalescent COVID-19. The rearranged chain carries TRBV5-1 and TRBJ2-5; 12 bases in the middle match TRBD2. Input material: peripheral blood. At the DNA level, the sequence is TGCGCCAGCAGCCCGGGACTAGCGGGAGAGACCCAGTACTTC. Translation gives CASSPGLAGETQYF.